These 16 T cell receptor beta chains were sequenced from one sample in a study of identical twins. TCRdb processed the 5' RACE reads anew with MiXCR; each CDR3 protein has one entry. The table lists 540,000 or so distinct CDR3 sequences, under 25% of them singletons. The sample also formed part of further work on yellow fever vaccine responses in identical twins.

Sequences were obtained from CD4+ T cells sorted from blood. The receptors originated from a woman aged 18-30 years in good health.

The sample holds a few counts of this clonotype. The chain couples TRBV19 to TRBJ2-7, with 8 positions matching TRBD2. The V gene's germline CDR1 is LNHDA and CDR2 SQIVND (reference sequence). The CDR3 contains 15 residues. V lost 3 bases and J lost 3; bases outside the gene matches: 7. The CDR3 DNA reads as TGTGCCAGTAGTATCAGCGGGAGTGTTGGCTACGAGCAGTACTTC. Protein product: CASSISGSVGYEQYF.

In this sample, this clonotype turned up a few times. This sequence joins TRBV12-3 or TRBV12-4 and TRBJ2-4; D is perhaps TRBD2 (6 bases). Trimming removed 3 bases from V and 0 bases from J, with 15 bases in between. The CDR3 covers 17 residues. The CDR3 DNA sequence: TGTGCCAGCAGTTTGGCGGCGCGGGGACTAGCCAAAAACATTCAGTACTTC. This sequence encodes CASSLAARGLAKNIQYF.

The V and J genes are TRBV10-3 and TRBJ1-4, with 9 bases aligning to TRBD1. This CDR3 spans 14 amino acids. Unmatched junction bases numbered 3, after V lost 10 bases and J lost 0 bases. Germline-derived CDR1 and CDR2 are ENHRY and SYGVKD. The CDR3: CATGTGTTNEKLFF. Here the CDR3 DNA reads TGTGCCACCGGGACAGGGACAACTAATGAAAAACTGTTTTTT.

The CDR3 nucleotides are TGTGCCAGCAGTTACACATCGACAGGCCGCCTCTATGGCTACACCTTC. The encoded protein is CASSYTSTGRLYGYTF. The V and J genes are TRBV6-2 or TRBV6-3 and TRBJ1-2; D is perhaps TRBD1 (6 bases). The V and J ends lost 2 bases and 4 bases respectively, with 17 bases between them. This CDR3 spans 16 amino acids. Germline assignment: CDR1 MNHEY and CDR2 SVGEGT.

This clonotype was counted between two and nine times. The CDR3 here is CASSPRRTRSRSSYEQYV. The CDR3 DNA sequence: TGTGCCAGCAGCCCTAGGCGGACTAGATCTAGAAGCTCCTACGAGCAGTACGTC. V gene TRBV7-7 combines with J gene TRBJ2-7, with 7 bases matching TRBD2. Germline lookup yields CDR1 SSHAT and CDR2 FNYEAQ (reference sequence). CDR3 size: 18 residues. After removal of 5 bases from V and 0 bases from J, the junction contained 16 bases not matched to a gene.

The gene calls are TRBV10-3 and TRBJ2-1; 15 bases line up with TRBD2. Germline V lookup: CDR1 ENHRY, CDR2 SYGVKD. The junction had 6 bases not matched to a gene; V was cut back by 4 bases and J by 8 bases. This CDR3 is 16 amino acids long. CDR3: CAISGHGLAGGDEQFF. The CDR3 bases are TGTGCCATCAGTGGCCACGGACTAGCGGGAGGGGATGAGCAGTTCTTC.

For the CDR3, the DNA is TGTGCCAGCAGCGAGGGGGAGGCCTACGAGCAGTACTTC. Translating gives CASSEGEAYEQYF. The genes are TRBV6-9 and TRBJ2-7; TRBD1 or TRBD2 may be the D gene (6 bases each). The CDR3 loop spans 13 amino acids. Germline CDR1 and CDR2: MNHGY and SVAAGI. V lost 6 bases and J lost 2, with 11 bases in between.

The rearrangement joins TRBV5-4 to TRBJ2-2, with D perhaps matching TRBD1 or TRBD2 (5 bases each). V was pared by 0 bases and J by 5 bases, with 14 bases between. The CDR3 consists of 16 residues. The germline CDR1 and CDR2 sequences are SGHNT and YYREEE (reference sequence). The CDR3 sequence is CASSLGGVLSTGELFF. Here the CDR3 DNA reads TGTGCCAGCAGCTTGGGAGGGGTGTTGTCGACCGGGGAGCTGTTTTTT.

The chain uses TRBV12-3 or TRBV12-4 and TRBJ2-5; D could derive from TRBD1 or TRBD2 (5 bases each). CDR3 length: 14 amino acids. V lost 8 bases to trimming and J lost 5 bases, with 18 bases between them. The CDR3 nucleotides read TGTGCCAGCTGGGCAGGGACCCCCCATGAGACCCAGTACTTC. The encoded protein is CASWAGTPHETQYF.

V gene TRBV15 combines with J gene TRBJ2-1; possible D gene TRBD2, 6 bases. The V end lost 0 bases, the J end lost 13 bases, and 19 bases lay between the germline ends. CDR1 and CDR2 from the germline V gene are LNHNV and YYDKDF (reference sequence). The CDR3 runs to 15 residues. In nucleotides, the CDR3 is TGTGCCACCAGCAGAGACGGGCTAGCGAACCTTAAACAGTTCTTC. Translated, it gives CATSRDGLANLKQFF.

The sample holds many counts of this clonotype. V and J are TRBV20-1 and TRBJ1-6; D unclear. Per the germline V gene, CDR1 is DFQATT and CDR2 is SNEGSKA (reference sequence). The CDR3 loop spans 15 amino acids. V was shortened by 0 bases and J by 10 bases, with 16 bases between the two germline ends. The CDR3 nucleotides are TGCAGTGCTAGAGATCCGACACGGCCTAGATCACCCCTCCACTTT. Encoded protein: CSARDPTRPRSPLHF.

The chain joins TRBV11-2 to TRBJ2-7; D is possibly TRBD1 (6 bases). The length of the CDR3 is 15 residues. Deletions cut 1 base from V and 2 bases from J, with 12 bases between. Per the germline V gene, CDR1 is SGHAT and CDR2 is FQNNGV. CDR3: CASSLGRGQTYEQYF. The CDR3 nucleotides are TGTGCCAGCAGCTTAGGAAGGGGACAAACCTACGAGCAGTACTTC.

CDR3 amino acids: CASSQAGTEYNSPLHF. CDR3 DNA: TGCGCCAGCAGCCAAGCGGGGACAGAGTATAATTCACCCCTCCACTTT. V and J are TRBV4-1 and TRBJ1-6; 7 bases line up with TRBD1. The germline CDR1 and CDR2 sequences are MGHRA and YSYEKL. The CDR3 is made up of 16 amino acids. Losses at the gene ends were 1 base for V and 4 bases for J; bases not matched to a gene: 4.

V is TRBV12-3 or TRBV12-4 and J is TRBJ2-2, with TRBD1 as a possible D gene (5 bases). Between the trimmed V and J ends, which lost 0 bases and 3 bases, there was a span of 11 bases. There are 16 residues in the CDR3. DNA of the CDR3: TGTGCCAGCAGTTTAGCGACGACAGAAGACACCGGGGAGCTGTTTTTT. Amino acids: CASSLATTEDTGELFF.

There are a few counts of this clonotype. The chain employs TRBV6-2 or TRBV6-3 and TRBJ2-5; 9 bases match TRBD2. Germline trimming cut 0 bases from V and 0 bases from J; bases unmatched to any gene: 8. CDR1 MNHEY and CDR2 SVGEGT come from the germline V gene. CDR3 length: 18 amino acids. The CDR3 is CASSYSGRLAAHQETQYF. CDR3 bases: TGTGCCAGCAGTTACTCGGGGAGACTAGCGGCGCACCAAGAGACCCAGTACTTC.

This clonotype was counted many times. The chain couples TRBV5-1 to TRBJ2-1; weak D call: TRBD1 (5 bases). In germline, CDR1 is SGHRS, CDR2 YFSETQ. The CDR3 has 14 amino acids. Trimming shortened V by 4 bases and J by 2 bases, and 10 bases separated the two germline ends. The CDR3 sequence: CASSHDSPYNEQFF. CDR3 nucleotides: TGCGCCAGCAGCCATGACAGTCCCTACAATGAGCAGTTCTTC.